Shown below are 28 T cell receptor beta chains from a single sample sequenced in a study of CD8 T cells in Susac syndrome. RNA, at about 0.5 to 1 ug, was reverse transcribed with random hexamers. TCRdb re-analysed the immunoSEQ multiplex PCR reads in MiXCR, keeping a single row per CDR3 protein. The sample lists approximately 100,000 distinct CDR3 sequences; approximately 91% were seen once. Sequenced material: CD4+ T cells from PBMCs. Every receptor here comes from a human donor in good health.

In DNA, the CDR3 is TGCGCCAGCAGCCAAGACGGCGTACGGACCGGGGAGCTGTTTTTT. This sequence encodes CASSQDGVRTGELFF. This chain links TRBV4-3 with TRBJ2-2; D unclear. This CDR3 contains 15 residues. The V end lost 0 bases, the J end lost 5 bases, and 10 bases lay between the germline ends. CDR1 is LGHNA and CDR2 is YSLEER in the germline V gene.

The V call is TRBV5-5, the J call TRBJ2-2; the match to TRBD1 covers 10 bases. The CDR3 spans 18 residues. Germline CDR1 is SGHKS and CDR2 is YYEKEE (reference sequence). J lost 2 bases, V lost 4 bases, and 11 bases had no gene match. CDR3 residues: CASSDRGRGGRNTGELFF. Here the CDR3 DNA reads TGTGCCAGCAGCGACAGGGGGCGAGGCGGGAGAAACACCGGGGAGCTGTTTTTT.

V usage is TRBV7-8 and J usage is TRBJ1-2, with a weak D call TRBD1 (5 bases). V gave up 0 bases and J gave up 4 bases, with 12 bases separating them. The CDR3 totals 15 residues. Germline V gives CDR1 SGHVS, CDR2 FQNEAQ. CDR3 nucleotides: TGTGCCAGCAGCTTAGCAGGGGAGGCGTCCTATGGCTACACCTTC. The encoded protein is CASSLAGEASYGYTF.

The genes are TRBV14 and TRBJ2-7; D is ambiguous. With 5 bases removed from V and 3 bases from J, the gap between germline ends came to 11 bases. The CDR3 totals 13 residues. Germline values: CDR1 SGHDN, CDR2 FVKESK. The DNA for the CDR3 is TGTGCCAGCAGCGACGAGTGGATCTACGAGCAGTACTTC. It yields the protein CASSDEWIYEQYF. Filled out from reference TRBV14 and TRBJ2-7, the complete variable domain reads EAGVTQFPSHSVIEKGQTVTLRCDPISGHDNLYWYRRVMGKEIKFLLHFVKESKQDESGMPNNRFLAERTGGTYSTLKVQPAELEDSGVYFCASSDEWIYEQYFGPGTRLTVT.

CDR3 nucleotides: TGCAGTTACTCTCGGGGCATCAATCAGCCCCAGCATTTT. Translation: CSYSRGINQPQHF. The J gene is TRBJ1-5, the V gene TRBV20-1, with D tentatively TRBD1 (5 bases). CDR1 is DFQATT and CDR2 is SNEGSKA in the germline V gene (reference sequence). Trimming stripped 8 bases from V and 3 bases from J, with 14 bases between. The CDR3 spans 13 residues.

The chain joins TRBV7-9 to TRBJ1-4, with D possibly matching TRBD1 (6 bases). The CDR3 runs 17 residues. Germline lookup yields CDR1 SEHNR and CDR2 FQNEAQ (reference sequence). V was trimmed by 5 bases and J by 0 bases, leaving 16 bases between them. CDR3 region: CASSLTQGSATNEKLFF. Here the CDR3 DNA reads TGTGCCAGCAGCCTAACCCAGGGGAGTGCAACTAATGAAAAACTGTTTTTT. Full variable domain (outside the CDR3, taken from reference TRBV7-9 and TRBJ1-4): DTGVSQNPRHKITKRGQNVTFRCDPISEHNRLYWYRQTLGQGPEFLTYFQNEAQLEKSRLLSDRFSAERPKGSFSTLEIQRTEQGDSAMYLCASSLTQGSATNEKLFFGSGTQLSVL.

This sequence joins TRBV4-3 and TRBJ2-7; 11 bases are a match to TRBD2. This CDR3 has 16 amino acids. The V gene end was trimmed by 2 bases and the J gene end by 0 bases; junction bases not matched to a gene: 3. Germline assignment: CDR1 LGHNA and CDR2 YSLEER. The CDR3 sequence: CASSQSLAGGSYEQYF. CDR3 coding DNA: TGCGCCAGCAGCCAATCCCTAGCGGGAGGCTCCTACGAGCAGTACTTC.

The chain couples TRBV7-8 to TRBJ1-2; 9 nucleotides align to TRBD1. Germline CDR1 is SGHVS and CDR2 is FQNEAQ. J lost 4 bases, V lost 5 bases, and 11 bases had no gene match. This CDR3 spans 16 amino acids. CDR3 DNA: TGTGCCAGCAGCGCCCAGGGACAGGGCGTTGGCTATGGCTACACCTTC. Its protein product is CASSAQGQGVGYGYTF.

This rearrangement joins TRBV4-3 to TRBJ2-2; the D gene is possibly TRBD2 (5 bases). V lost 1 base and J lost 5, with 20 bases in between. The CDR3 loop spans 18 amino acids. CDR1 LGHNA and CDR2 YSLEER come from the germline V gene. The CDR3 region is CASSQVHQGSTGTGELFF. The CDR3 bases are TGCGCCAGCAGCCAAGTTCATCAAGGGTCCACGGGGACCGGGGAGCTGTTTTTT.

The rearrangement uses TRBV9 and TRBJ1-2; no firm D call. The V end was cut by 3 bases, the J end by 6 bases, with 12 bases between. This CDR3 has 13 amino acids. Germline CDR1 is SGDLS and CDR2 is YYNGEE. The CDR3 bases are TGTGCCAGCAGCGCCTCCCTATCGGATGGCTACACCTTC. This encodes CASSASLSDGYTF.

The rearrangement joins TRBV29-1 to TRBJ1-5; D is unclear. V gave up 4 bases and J gave up 3 bases, with 10 bases separating them. Per germline, CDR1 SQVTM and CDR2 ANQGSEA. This CDR3 has 13 residues. The CDR3 sequence: CSVVQDLNQPQHF. The CDR3 DNA reads as TGCAGCGTTGTTCAGGACCTCAATCAGCCCCAGCATTTT.

The chain recombines TRBV7-9 with TRBJ1-1, with 7 positions matching TRBD1. The V segment lost 3 bases and the J segment 6 bases; nucleotides outside the gene matches: 10. The CDR3 runs 15 residues. Germline CDR1 SEHNR, CDR2 FQNEAQ (reference sequence). In DNA, the CDR3 is TGTGCCAGCAGCTTTTCGAGACAGGGTCAGGCTGAAGCTTTCTTT. This sequence encodes CASSFSRQGQAEAFF. The full variable domain, completed using reference TRBV7-9 and TRBJ1-1, is DTGVSQNPRHKITKRGQNVTFRCDPISEHNRLYWYRQTLGQGPEFLTYFQNEAQLEKSRLLSDRFSAERPKGSFSTLEIQRTEQGDSAMYLCASSFSRQGQAEAFFGQGTRLTVV.

The chain joins TRBV19 to TRBJ2-7, with 7 bases aligning to TRBD1. The CDR3 spans 15 residues. Germline CDR1 LNHDA, CDR2 SQIVND (reference sequence). V was pared by 3 bases and J by 0 bases, with 5 bases of the junction left unmatched. The CDR3 sequence is CASSIHRDSSYEQYF. The CDR3 nucleotides read TGTGCCAGTAGTATTCACCGGGACAGCTCCTACGAGCAGTACTTC.

This clonotype occurred once. The V and J genes are TRBV6-2 or TRBV6-3 and TRBJ1-5; D is possibly TRBD1 (5 bases). Trimming shortened V by 1 base and J by 7 bases, and 11 bases separated the two germline ends. In germline, CDR1 is MNHEY, CDR2 SVGEGT. The CDR3 has 14 amino acids. The CDR3 reads CASSYFREGQPQHF. CDR3 sequence (DNA): TGTGCCAGCAGTTACTTCAGGGAAGGGCAGCCCCAGCATTTT.

The V call is TRBV7-2, the J call TRBJ2-1, with D possibly TRBD1 on 5 matching bases. Germline CDR1 reads SGHTA; CDR2 reads FQGNSA. This CDR3 contains 16 residues. The germline V and J ends were trimmed by 5 bases and 4 bases, with 18 bases remaining between them. The CDR3 nucleotides are TGTGCCAGCAGCCCTAGACAGCAAGCCAAATACAATGAGCAGTTCTTC. Amino acid sequence: CASSPRQQAKYNEQFF.

V is TRBV20-1 and J is TRBJ2-5, with D possibly TRBD1 on 5 matching bases. Trimming pared 3 bases from V and 4 bases from J, leaving 15 bases between. The CDR3 extends over 14 amino acids. Germline V gene lookup returns CDR1 DFQATT and CDR2 SNEGSKA (reference sequence). In DNA form, the CDR3 reads TGCAGTGCTAGGCCGGACACTGGCCTAGAGACCCAGTACTTC. It encodes CSARPDTGLETQYF.

The chain joins TRBV7-9 to TRBJ1-1; 7 bases line up with TRBD1. This CDR3 has 15 residues. The junction had 6 bases not matched to a gene; V was cut back by 5 bases and J by 0 bases. Germline loops: CDR1 SEHNR, CDR2 FQNEAQ (reference sequence). This chain's CDR3 is CASSTGVSMNTEAFF. The CDR3 bases are TGTGCCAGCAGCACAGGGGTCTCCATGAACACTGAAGCTTTCTTT.

The chain combines TRBV7-9 with TRBJ1-5; TRBD1 agrees at 7 bases. The CDR3 consists of 16 residues. Trimming removed 1 base from V and 5 bases from J; junction bases left unmatched: 8. Germline lookup yields CDR1 SEHNR and CDR2 FQNEAQ (reference sequence). In DNA, the CDR3 is TGTGCCAGCAGCTTAGGTCCCACAGGGGTCCATCAGCCCCAGCATTTT. This gives the protein CASSLGPTGVHQPQHF.

The V and J genes are TRBV4-1 and TRBJ2-1; no reliable D call. CDR1 and CDR2 (germline): MGHRA, YSYEKL. The CDR3 totals 15 residues. V was cut by 0 bases and J by 3 bases, with 9 bases left in between. CDR3 loop: CASSQDPTDYNEQFF. The DNA for the CDR3 is TGCGCCAGCAGCCAAGATCCCACCGACTACAATGAGCAGTTCTTC.

The V gene is TRBV20-1, the J gene TRBJ2-7; TRBD1 is a possible D gene (6 bases). The CDR3 covers 15 residues. V was clipped by 0 bases and J by 2 bases, with 14 bases between them. Germline lookup yields CDR1 DFQATT and CDR2 SNEGSKA (reference sequence). CDR3 in DNA: TGCAGTGCTAGAGATGAGGCAGGGGTTACCTACGAGCAGTACTTC. Amino acid sequence: CSARDEAGVTYEQYF.

This clonotype has a single count. The chain joins TRBV7-2 to TRBJ2-7; 7 nucleotides agree with TRBD2. Trimming at V came to 3 bases and at J to 5 bases, leaving 7 bases not matched to a gene. This CDR3 has 14 amino acids. Germline CDR1 reads SGHTA; CDR2 reads FQGNSA. CDR3 amino acids: CASSLGGSSHEQYF. The CDR3 DNA follows: TGTGCCAGCAGCTTGGGCGGGAGTTCCCACGAGCAGTACTTC.

This chain uses TRBV5-1 with TRBJ2-7, with 12 bases aligning to TRBD1. V shed 0 bases, J shed 7 bases, and the junction held 5 bases outside the gene matches. This CDR3 has 15 residues. Per germline, CDR1 SGHRS and CDR2 YFSETQ. CDR3 residues: CASSLEGTGGNEQYF. CDR3 nucleotides: TGCGCCAGCAGCTTGGAGGGGACAGGGGGCAATGAGCAGTACTTC.

The chain employs TRBV2 and TRBJ2-2; weak D call: TRBD2 (5 bases). CDR1 and CDR2 (germline): SNHLY, FYNNEI. Trimming removed 4 bases from V and 6 bases from J, with 9 bases in between. This CDR3 is built from 13 residues. CDR3 nucleotide sequence: TGTGCCAGCAGTGGAGAGGGTTCCGGGGAGCTGTTTTTT. Protein sequence: CASSGEGSGELFF.

This clonotype has only one observation. The chain joins TRBV12-3 or TRBV12-4 to TRBJ1-2, with D possibly TRBD1 on 5 matching bases. Trimming removed 8 bases at V and 4 bases at J, with 14 bases between. The CDR3 length is 13 residues. In DNA form, the CDR3 reads TGTGCCAGCGCTTACCGGGGCCCCTATGGCTACACCTTC. This translates into CASAYRGPYGYTF.

CDR3 DNA sequence: TGTGCCAGCAGCCGAATGGGACTCCCACCCACAGATACGCAGTATTTT. Its translation: CASSRMGLPPTDTQYF. The chain has TRBV7-2 and TRBJ2-3, with D perhaps matching TRBD2 (6 bases). Germline V gene sequence: CDR1 SGHTA, CDR2 FQGNSA. Deletions cut 5 bases from V and 2 bases from J, with 17 bases between. The CDR3 is 16 amino acids.

J is TRBJ1-5 and V is TRBV6-6, with no clear D. The CDR3 contains 14 residues. The germline CDR1 and CDR2 sequences are MNHNY and SVGAGI (reference sequence). V lost 0 bases and J lost 6, with 9 bases in between. This chain's CDR3 is CASSYSIRGQPQHF. CDR3 nucleotides: TGTGCCAGCAGTTACTCGATCCGCGGTCAGCCCCAGCATTTT.

This chain links TRBV9 with TRBJ2-1; D is unclear. The CDR3 length is 12 residues. The V gene's germline CDR1 is SGDLS and CDR2 YYNGEE. V was shortened by 0 bases and J by 8 bases, with 6 bases between the two germline ends. The CDR3 region is CASSVGNDEQFF. The CDR3 DNA follows: TGTGCCAGCAGCGTAGGGAACGATGAGCAGTTCTTC.

The rearrangement uses TRBV10-3 and TRBJ1-1; D gene ambiguous. The germline V and J ends were trimmed by 6 bases and 4 bases, with 12 bases remaining between them. Germline V gene data show CDR1 as ENHRY and CDR2 as SYGVKD. This CDR3 spans 13 amino acids. CDR3 nucleotide sequence: TGTGCCATCAGAGAGGGTATGGGCACTGAAGCTTTCTTT. Protein: CAIREGMGTEAFF.